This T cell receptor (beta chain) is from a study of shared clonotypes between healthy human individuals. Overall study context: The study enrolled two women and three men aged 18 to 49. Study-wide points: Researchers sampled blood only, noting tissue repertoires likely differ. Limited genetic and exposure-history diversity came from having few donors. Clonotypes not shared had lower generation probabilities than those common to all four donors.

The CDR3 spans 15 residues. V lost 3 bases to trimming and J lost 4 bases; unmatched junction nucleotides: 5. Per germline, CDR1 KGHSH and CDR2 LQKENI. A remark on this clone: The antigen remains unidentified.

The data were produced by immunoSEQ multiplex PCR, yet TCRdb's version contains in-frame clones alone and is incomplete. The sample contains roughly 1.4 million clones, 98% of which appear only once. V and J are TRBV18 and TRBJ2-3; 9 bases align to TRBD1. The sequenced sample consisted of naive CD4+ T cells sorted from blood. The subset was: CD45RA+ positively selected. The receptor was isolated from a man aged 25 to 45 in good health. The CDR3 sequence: CASSPTQGAADTQYF. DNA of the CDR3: TGTGCCAGCTCACCTACACAGGGGGCCGCAGATACGCAGTATTTT.